Listed here are 23 T cell receptor beta chains from one sample, sequenced in a study of T cell responses to AZD1222 COVID-19 vaccine. The repertoire was sequenced with immunoSEQ multiplex PCR; TCRdb's copy has only in-frame clones and lacks some. The table includes 80,000 to 100,000 clones, 88% detected once. Here the sequenced sample was peripheral blood, taken on day 0 of AZD1222 vaccination. These receptors were obtained from an adult in good health.

The chain links TRBV9 to TRBJ1-3; perhaps TRBD1 as D (5 bases). There are 18 residues in the CDR3. Trimming removed 0 bases from V and 0 bases from J, with 16 bases in between. Germline CDR1 and CDR2: SGDLS and YYNGEE. The CDR3 sequence: CASSVGLAGPNSGNTIYF. CDR3 nucleotides: TGTGCCAGCAGCGTAGGCCTCGCAGGGCCGAACTCTGGAAACACCATATATTTT. The complete variable domain, with remaining parts taken from reference TRBV9 and TRBJ1-3, reads DSGVTQTPKHLITATGQRVTLRCSPRSGDLSVYWYQQSLDQGLQFLIQYYNGEERAKGNILERFSAQQFPDLHSELNLSSLELGDSALYFCASSVGLAGPNSGNTIYFGEGSWLTVV.

The chain is built from TRBV4-2 and TRBJ2-1, with a weak D call TRBD1 (6 bases). The germline V gene has CDR1 LGHNA and CDR2 YNFKEQ. With 1 base removed from V and 8 bases from J, the gap between germline ends came to 15 bases. The CDR3 sequence is 15 residues long. The CDR3 loop reads CASSQGGQSVDEQFF. In DNA form, the CDR3 reads TGTGCCAGCAGCCAAGGAGGACAGAGCGTTGATGAGCAGTTCTTC.

The V call is TRBV5-1, the J call TRBJ2-5; TRBD1 agrees at 7 bases. The V gene end was trimmed by 0 bases and the J gene end by 5 bases; junction bases not matched to a gene: 4. Germline V gene sequence: CDR1 SGHRS, CDR2 YFSETQ. The CDR3 sequence is 14 residues long. CDR3 nucleotide sequence: TGCGCCAGCAGCTTGGTCAGGGGGATGGAGACCCAGTACTTC. Its protein is CASSLVRGMETQYF.

V gene TRBV2 combines with J gene TRBJ1-1, with D perhaps TRBD1 (6 bases). V was clipped by 6 bases and J by 8 bases, with 16 bases between them. Per the germline V gene, CDR1 is SNHLY and CDR2 is FYNNEI. The CDR3 contains 13 residues. The DNA of the CDR3 is TGTGCCAGCAGATCCCAGTCCCAGGGGGAAGCTTTCTTT. Translated, it gives CASRSQSQGEAFF. The full variable domain, in which reference TRBV2 and TRBJ1-1 provide the parts outside the CDR3, is EPEVTQTPSHQVTQMGQEVILRCVPISNHLYFYWYRQILGQKVEFLVSFYNNEISEKSEIFDDQFSVERPDGSNFTLKIRSTKLEDSAMYFCASRSQSQGEAFFGQGTRLTVV.

V usage is TRBV10-3 and J usage is TRBJ1-2; 9 nucleotides align to TRBD1. Germline values: CDR1 ENHRY, CDR2 SYGVKD. The trim removed 4 bases at V and 3 bases at J, leaving 6 bases unmatched. The CDR3 is 15 amino acids. CDR3 nucleotides: TGTGCCATCAGTGGACAGGGGGGTACGGACTATGGCTACACCTTC. It specifies CAISGQGGTDYGYTF.

CDR3 region: CASRRGLAGGGTGELFF. CDR3 nucleotide sequence: TGTGCCAGCAGACGGGGACTAGCGGGAGGAGGCACCGGGGAGCTGTTTTTT. The chain recombines TRBV7-2 with TRBJ2-2; TRBD2 agrees at 15 bases. The V and J ends lost 6 bases and 4 bases, in that order; junction bases with no gene match: 6. The CDR3 runs 17 residues. Per germline, CDR1 SGHTA and CDR2 FQGNSA. The full variable domain, in which reference TRBV7-2 and TRBJ2-2 provide the parts outside the CDR3, is GAGVSQSPSNKVTEKGKDVELRCDPISGHTALYWYRQSLGQGLEFLIYFQGNSAPDKSGLPSDRFSAERTGGSVSTLTIQRTQQEDSAVYLCASRRGLAGGGTGELFFGEGSRLTVL.

This sequence joins TRBV7-9 and TRBJ1-6, with D perhaps TRBD1 (5 bases). Trimming removed 4 bases from V and 9 bases from J, with 13 bases in between. The CDR3 extends over 14 amino acids. Germline CDR1 and CDR2: SEHNR and FQNEAQ (reference sequence). In DNA form, the CDR3 reads TGTGCCAGCAGCTCCGGGACCAGGATTTCACCCCTCCACTTT. This encodes CASSSGTRISPLHF.

The rearrangement links TRBV4-1 to TRBJ2-1; D remains ambiguous. In germline, CDR1 is MGHRA, CDR2 YSYEKL. V was shortened by 0 bases and J by 0 bases, with 6 bases between the two germline ends. The CDR3 contains 15 residues. CDR3 in amino acids: CASSQDLSSYNEQFF. The CDR3 DNA follows: TGCGCCAGCAGCCAAGATCTCAGCTCCTACAATGAGCAGTTCTTC.

The rearrangement links TRBV28 to TRBJ2-7; the D is unclear. The CDR3 length is 12 residues. The germline CDR1 and CDR2 sequences are MDHEN and SYDVKM. V lost 3 bases, J lost 4 bases, and 7 bases lay in between. The CDR3 loop is CASSLSGYEQYF. The CDR3 coding sequence is TGTGCCAGCAGTTTGTCCGGATACGAGCAGTACTTC.

The chain carries TRBV5-1 and TRBJ1-2; D is unresolved. Trimming took 4 bases from V and 3 from J, leaving 16 bases between them. The CDR3 contains 15 residues. Germline CDR1 SGHRS, CDR2 YFSETQ. Here the CDR3 reads CASSPDPGGDYGYTF. The CDR3 DNA reads as TGCGCCAGCAGCCCAGACCCCGGAGGCGACTATGGCTACACCTTC.

The chain employs TRBV3-1 (or the pseudogene TRBV3-2) and TRBJ2-4; TRBD1 might be the D (5 bases). Germline CDR1 reads LGHDT; CDR2 reads YNNKEL (reference sequence). V gave up 6 bases and J gave up 0 bases, with 15 bases separating them. The CDR3 extends over 16 amino acids. CDR3 sequence: CASSPDSLLAKNIQYF. The CDR3 nucleotides are TGTGCCAGCAGTCCTGACAGTTTACTAGCCAAAAACATTCAGTACTTC.

The chain carries TRBV18 and TRBJ2-5; D is undetermined. Germline CDR1 reads KGHSH; CDR2 reads LQKENI. Trimming left V 5 bases short and J 0 bases short, with 7 bases between. CDR3 size: 13 residues. The CDR3, as DNA: TGTGCCAGCTCATTGGCCAACCAAGAGACCCAGTACTTC. Translation: CASSLANQETQYF.

This clone was observed a few times. The V call is TRBV7-3, the J call TRBJ2-7; either TRBD1 or TRBD2 may fit D (5 bases each). This CDR3 is built from 13 residues. The V and J ends lost 5 bases and 7 bases respectively, with 15 bases between them. CDR1 and CDR2 from the germline V gene are SGHTA and FQGTGA. The CDR3 is CASSTGRDDEQYF. As DNA, the CDR3 is TGTGCCAGCAGCACAGGTCGGGATGATGAGCAGTACTTC.

V and J are TRBV16 and TRBJ1-3; D is ambiguous. Germline CDR1 and CDR2: KGHSY and FQNENV. Trimming cost V 2 bases and J 4 bases, with 15 bases left between them. The CDR3 contains 16 residues. CDR3 nucleotide sequence: TGTGCCAGCAGCCAACTCGAAGCAGGAGACGGAAACACCATATATTTT. Encoded protein: CASSQLEAGDGNTIYF.

This chain uses TRBV28 with TRBJ2-2, with 9 bases aligning to TRBD2. This CDR3 is 16 amino acids long. V shed 5 bases, J shed 6 bases, and the junction held 10 bases outside the gene matches. Germline loops: CDR1 MDHEN, CDR2 SYDVKM. As DNA, the CDR3 is TGTGCCAGCAGTCCTCCGCTAGCGGGAAGGGCCGGGGAGCTGTTTTTT. Its protein product is CASSPPLAGRAGELFF. Full variable domain (rest looked up from reference TRBV28 and TRBJ2-2): DVKVTQSSRYLVKRTGEKVFLECVQDMDHENMFWYRQDPGLGLRLIYFSYDVKMKEKGDIPEGYSVSREKKERFSLILESASTNQTSMYLCASSPPLAGRAGELFFGEGSRLTVL.

The chain recombines TRBV27 with TRBJ1-5; 10 positions agree with TRBD1. The CDR3 consists of 17 residues. J lost 2 bases, V lost 4 bases, and 8 bases had no gene match. Germline V gene data show CDR1 as MNHEY and CDR2 as SMNVEV (reference sequence). The CDR3 here is CASSSRQGARGNQPQHF. The CDR3 DNA is TGTGCCAGCAGTTCCCGACAGGGGGCGCGAGGCAATCAGCCCCAGCATTTT.

V gene TRBV11-1 combines with J gene TRBJ2-2; D gene ambiguous. CDR3 length: 14 amino acids. Germline V gene lookup returns CDR1 SGHAT and CDR2 FQDESV (reference sequence). The V end was cut by 1 base, the J end by 3 bases, with 6 bases between. The CDR3: CASSLVGHTGELFF. CDR3 DNA: TGTGCCAGCAGCTTAGTTGGGCACACCGGGGAGCTGTTTTTT. The whole variable domain, filled in from reference TRBV11-1 and TRBJ2-2, reads EAEVAQSPRYKITEKSQAVAFWCDPISGHATLYWYRQILGQGPELLVQFQDESVVDDSQLPKDRFSAERLKGVDSTLKIQPAELGDSAMYLCASSLVGHTGELFFGEGSRLTVL.

The chain uses TRBV28 and TRBJ2-3, with 8 bases aligning to TRBD2. V was clipped by 8 bases and J by 4 bases; unmatched bases: 5. Per the germline V gene, CDR1 is MDHEN and CDR2 is SYDVKM. The length of the CDR3 is 13 residues. The DNA of the CDR3 is TGTGCCAGCTATCGGGAGGGGGCAGATACGCAGTATTTT. It translates to CASYREGADTQYF.

The V call is TRBV6-2 or TRBV6-3, the J call TRBJ2-3; 10 bases are shared with TRBD2. Germline V gene lookup returns CDR1 MNHEY and CDR2 SVGEGT. CDR3 length: 16 amino acids. Losses at the gene ends were 4 bases for V and 2 bases for J; bases not matched to a gene: 6. DNA of the CDR3: TGTGCCAGCAGTTCACCACTAGCGGGACTCACAGATACGCAGTATTTT. The encoded protein is CASSSPLAGLTDTQYF.

J is TRBJ2-1 and V is TRBV9, with D unresolved. The CDR3 extends over 11 amino acids. V was clipped by 3 bases and J by 8 bases, with 6 bases between them. Germline V gene data show CDR1 as SGDLS and CDR2 as YYNGEE. Written as DNA, the CDR3 is TGTGCCAGCAGCGCCGCGGATGAGCAGTTCTTC. It specifies CASSAADEQFF.

The CDR3 DNA reads TGTGCCAGCAGTAGACTAGGAACCGGGGAGCTGTTTTTT. Encoded protein: CASSRLGTGELFF. V is TRBV12-3 or TRBV12-4 and J is TRBJ2-2; D is perhaps TRBD2 (6 bases). This CDR3 region has 13 residues. Trimming pared 5 bases from V and 5 bases from J, leaving 9 bases between.

This sequence joins TRBV7-9 and TRBJ1-5; no definite D call. V lost 1 base to trimming and J lost 6 bases, with 4 bases between them. The CDR3 runs 12 residues. CDR1 is SEHNR, CDR2 FQNEAQ, per germline (reference sequence). CDR3 in amino acids: CASSLGSQPQHF. Written as DNA, the CDR3 is TGTGCCAGCAGCTTAGGTAGTCAGCCCCAGCATTTT.

The rearrangement uses TRBV2 and TRBJ1-3; TRBD1 is a possible D gene (5 bases). This CDR3 comprises 13 residues. Germline V gene lookup returns CDR1 SNHLY and CDR2 FYNNEI. The ends were cut back, 5 bases at V and 4 bases at J, with 9 bases in the middle. CDR3 nucleotide sequence: TGTGCCAGCAGTTCGGGGGTAGGAAACACCATATATTTT. Translating gives CASSSGVGNTIYF.